The entry below gives a single T cell receptor beta chain sequence along with its context. Antigen: not known. The sample is drawn from a study of T-cell memory formation after mild COVID-19. Study-level background: TCR clusters were mostly donor specific.

J lost 6 bases, V lost 2 bases, and 11 bases had no gene match. This CDR3 contains 17 residues. Germline V gene lookup returns CDR1 SGHAT and CDR2 FQDESV (reference sequence). General observations from the study: Within pre-infection memory, some responding clones were found, suggesting cross-reactive memory joined. Contracting clones localized mainly to CM and EM when CD4+ and mainly to EMRA when CD8+. A second wave of clones peaked on day 37, and their SARS-CoV-2 specificity went unconfirmed.

TCRdb passed the 5' RACE reads through MiXCR, listing each CDR3 protein once. The sample shows hundreds of thousands of distinct CDR3 sequences, roughly 15% of them seen only once. The chain links TRBV11-1 to TRBJ2-1, with 9 bases identical to TRBD2. Material: PBMCs or a T cell subset sorted from them (not recorded which). The sequence derives from a man aged 18 to 29 who had mild COVID-19 (a few samples of this study predate the infection). Cell type and time point are not known. The CDR3 bases are TGTGCCAGCAGCTTAAGGGCAGCGGGGGGCCCGGGCAATGAGCAGTTCTTC. This codes for CASSLRAAGGPGNEQFF. Full variable domain (remainder filled in from reference TRBV11-1 and TRBJ2-1): EAEVAQSPRYKITEKSQAVAFWCDPISGHATLYWYRQILGQGPELLVQFQDESVVDDSQLPKDRFSAERLKGVDSTLKIQPAELGDSAMYLCASSLRAAGGPGNEQFFGPGTRLTVL.